Listed below are T cell receptor beta chains from one sample, sequenced in a study of control samples from healthy donors and cancer patients. The protocol was immunoSEQ multiplex PCR, while the TCRdb copy is restricted to in-frame clones and leaves out a portion. The repertoire consists of tens of thousands of clones, with around four fifths occurring once and the leading ten covering 47%. Material for sequencing was blood. These receptors were obtained from a man aged 55-75 years in good health. Each CDR3 is given with its conserved first and last residue. The size field is filled for only some rows; it gives once, few, many or a size class.

clone_size,j_call,cdr3_length,v_call,cdr3_aa
NA,TRBJ2-2,12,TRBV12-3/TRBV12-4,CASTGGAGELFF
once,TRBJ1-1,14,TRBV19,CASSILQGNTEAFF
once,TRBJ2-2,15,TRBV28,CASIVHGRNTGELFF
once,TRBJ1-4,14,TRBV28,CASTTGARNEKLFF
NA,TRBJ2-4,13,TRBV21-1,CGPGQVAKNIQYF
NA,TRBJ2-5,17,TRBV4-1,CASSQDYLAGKQETQYF
NA,TRBJ2-7,14,TRBV19,CASSLRTGAYEQYF
NA,TRBJ1-1,13,TRBV10-3,CAIRRGAQAEAFF
NA,TRBJ1-2,14,TRBV27,CASSLKGGGYGYTF
NA,TRBJ2-1,13,TRBV29-1,CSVDHRGTTEQFF
few,TRBJ1-5,12,TRBV29-1,CSGGDRNQPQHF
NA,TRBJ1-1,14,TRBV7-2,CASSLVQGGTEAFF
NA,TRBJ2-7,12,TRBV12-3/TRBV12-4,CASSADYYEQYF
NA,TRBJ2-3,12,TRBV24-1,CATSLGPDTQYF
NA,TRBJ2-5,15,TRBV9,CASSVANSPGETQYF
NA,TRBJ1-1,12,TRBV7-2,CASSLDRLEAFF
NA,TRBJ2-1,17,TRBV9,CASSAIPGPLTYNEQFF
NA,TRBJ1-1,13,TRBV2,CASCFSENTEAFF
few,TRBJ1-2,16,TRBV19,CASSIVSGRWVDGYTF
NA,TRBJ1-2,15,TRBV2,CASSEARLRAGGYTF
NA,TRBJ2-7,15,TRBV7-6,CASSLVLTPGDEQYF
NA,TRBJ1-4,16,TRBV5-4,CASSLRKTTPNEKLFF
NA,TRBJ2-5,11,TRBV3-1/TRBV3-2,CASRGEGTQYF
few,TRBJ2-5,16,TRBV7-2,CASSLRRGAGGETQYF
NA,TRBJ2-5,12,TRBV10-1,CASSVGGETQYF
few,TRBJ2-7,14,TRBV19,CASSLSPAFYEQYF
NA,TRBJ2-7,15,TRBV7-2,CASSLGSNSAYEQYF
NA,TRBJ2-1,16,TRBV6-2/TRBV6-3,CASSYVTSGGYNEQFF
NA,TRBJ1-6,16,TRBV30,CAWTEPRASYNSPLHF
NA,TRBJ1-1,13,TRBV5-1,CASSLGGGTEAFF
NA,TRBJ2-7,15,TRBV18,CASSPHRDRSHEQYF
few,TRBJ2-5,15,TRBV5-1,CASSLFGRGGETQYF
NA,TRBJ1-6,15,TRBV9,CASSVEFRGGSPLHF
NA,TRBJ1-5,17,TRBV12-5,CASGCRPGQISNQPQHF
NA,TRBJ1-1,13,TRBV27,CASIGDRAARAFF
NA,TRBJ1-5,15,TRBV5-6,CASTSGPTVNQPQHF
NA,TRBJ2-7,14,TRBV10-3,CAISEGGTPYEQYF
many,TRBJ2-5,13,TRBV10-1,CASSDWGQETQYF
NA,TRBJ2-5,15,TRBV29-1,CSVVRDTYGQETQYF
NA,TRBJ2-1,17,TRBV7-6,CASSLGSRLAGINEQFF
once,TRBJ2-1,15,TRBV11-2,CASSSTGGSYNEQFF
NA,TRBJ1-2,12,TRBV5-1,CASSLEGYGYTF
NA,TRBJ1-4,16,TRBV24-1,CATNVYRRSTNEKLFF
NA,TRBJ1-6,15,TRBV7-9,CASSFHSSYNSPLHF
NA,TRBJ2-1,16,TRBV4-2,CASSQESGGYYNEQFF
NA,TRBJ1-4,13,TRBV24-1,CATSDGFSEKLFF
once,TRBJ2-7,15,TRBV5-1,CASSWTSGDSYEQYF
NA,TRBJ2-3,14,TRBV9,CASSVAPSTDTQYF
NA,TRBJ1-1,13,TRBV18,CASSQGEYTEAFF
NA,TRBJ1-1,13,TRBV5-1,CASSLSVNTEAFF
NA,TRBJ2-3,19,TRBV15,CATSSPVAGGPFFTDTQYF
NA,TRBJ2-1,14,TRBV5-1,CATARTGGSLEQFF
NA,TRBJ1-6,16,TRBV6-5,CASSYSGTHQGSPLHF
few,TRBJ2-7,13,TRBV6-5,CAAGQPSTYEQYF
NA,TRBJ1-2,13,TRBV28,CASVGTGTFGYTF